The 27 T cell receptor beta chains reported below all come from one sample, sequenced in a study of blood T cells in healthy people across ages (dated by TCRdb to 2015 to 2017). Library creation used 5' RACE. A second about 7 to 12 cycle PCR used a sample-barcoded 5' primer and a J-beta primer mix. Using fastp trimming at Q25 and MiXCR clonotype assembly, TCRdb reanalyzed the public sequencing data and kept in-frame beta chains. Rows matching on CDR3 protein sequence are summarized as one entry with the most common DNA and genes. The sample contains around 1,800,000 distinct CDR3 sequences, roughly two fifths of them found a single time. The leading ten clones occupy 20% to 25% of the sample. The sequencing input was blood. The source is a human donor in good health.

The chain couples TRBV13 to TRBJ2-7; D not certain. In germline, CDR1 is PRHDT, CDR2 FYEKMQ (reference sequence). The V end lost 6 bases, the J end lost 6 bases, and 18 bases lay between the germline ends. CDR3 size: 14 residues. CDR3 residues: CASSSSTRSIEQYF. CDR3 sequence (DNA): TGTGCCAGCAGTTCATCGACCCGGTCCATCGAGCAGTACTTC. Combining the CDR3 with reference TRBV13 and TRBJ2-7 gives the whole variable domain AAGVIQSPRHLIKEKRETATLKCYPIPRHDTVYWYQQGPGQDPQFLISFYEKMQSDKGSIPDRFSAQQFSDYHSELNMSSLELGDSALYFCASSSSTRSIEQYFGPGTRLTVT.

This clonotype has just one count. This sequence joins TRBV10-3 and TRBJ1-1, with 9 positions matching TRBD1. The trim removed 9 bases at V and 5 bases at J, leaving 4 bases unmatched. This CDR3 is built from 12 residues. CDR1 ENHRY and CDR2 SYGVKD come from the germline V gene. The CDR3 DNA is TGTGCCATAGGACAGGGGATAACTGAAGCTTTCTTT. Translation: CAIGQGITEAFF.

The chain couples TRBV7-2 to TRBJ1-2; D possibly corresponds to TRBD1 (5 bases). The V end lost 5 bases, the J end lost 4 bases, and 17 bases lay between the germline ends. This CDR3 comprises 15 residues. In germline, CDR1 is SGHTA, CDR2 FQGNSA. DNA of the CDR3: TGTGCCAGCAGCCTACACCTGGGGGACCCCTATGGCTACACCTTC. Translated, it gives CASSLHLGDPYGYTF.

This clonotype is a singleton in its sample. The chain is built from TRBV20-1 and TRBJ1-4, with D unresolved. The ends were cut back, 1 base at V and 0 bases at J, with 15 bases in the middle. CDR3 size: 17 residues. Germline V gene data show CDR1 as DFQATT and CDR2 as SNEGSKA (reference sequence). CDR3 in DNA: TGCAGTGCTAGAGCCCACCACCTCGTTGCAACTAATGAAAAACTGTTTTTT. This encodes CSARAHHLVATNEKLFF.

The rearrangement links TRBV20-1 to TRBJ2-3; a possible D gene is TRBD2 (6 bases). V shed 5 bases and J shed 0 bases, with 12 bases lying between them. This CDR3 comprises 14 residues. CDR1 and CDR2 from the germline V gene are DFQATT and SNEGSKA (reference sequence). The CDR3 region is CSAPRLVSTDTQYF. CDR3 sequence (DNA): TGCAGTGCTCCCCGACTAGTAAGCACAGATACGCAGTATTTT.

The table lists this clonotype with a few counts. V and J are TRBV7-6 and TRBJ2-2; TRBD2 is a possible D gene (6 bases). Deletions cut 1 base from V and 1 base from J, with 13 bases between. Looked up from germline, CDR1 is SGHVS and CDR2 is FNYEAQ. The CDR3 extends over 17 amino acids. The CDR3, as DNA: TGTGCCAGCAGCTTAGAAATCGGGGGAAAGAACACCGGGGAGCTGTTTTTT. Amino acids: CASSLEIGGKNTGELFF.

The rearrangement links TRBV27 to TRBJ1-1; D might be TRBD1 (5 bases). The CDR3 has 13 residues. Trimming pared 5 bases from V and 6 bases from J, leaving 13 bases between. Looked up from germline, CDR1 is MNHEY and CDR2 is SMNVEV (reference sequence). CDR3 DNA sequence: TGTGCCAGCAGTCTCTTCAGGGAGTCTGAAGCTTTCTTT. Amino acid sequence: CASSLFRESEAFF.

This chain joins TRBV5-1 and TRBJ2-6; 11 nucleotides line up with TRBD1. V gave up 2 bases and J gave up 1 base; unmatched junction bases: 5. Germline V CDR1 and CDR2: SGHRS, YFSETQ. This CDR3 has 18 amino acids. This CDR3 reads CASSFRDRGASGANVLTF. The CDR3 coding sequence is TGCGCCAGCAGCTTTAGGGACAGGGGGGCATCTGGGGCCAACGTCCTGACTTTC.

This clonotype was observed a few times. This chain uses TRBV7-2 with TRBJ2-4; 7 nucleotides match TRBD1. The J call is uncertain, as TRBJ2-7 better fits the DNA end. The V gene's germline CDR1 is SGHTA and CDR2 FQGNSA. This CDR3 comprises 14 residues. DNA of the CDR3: TGTGCCAGCAGCCCTAACACAGGGGTGAACGAGCAGTACTTC. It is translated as CASSPNTGVNEQYF.

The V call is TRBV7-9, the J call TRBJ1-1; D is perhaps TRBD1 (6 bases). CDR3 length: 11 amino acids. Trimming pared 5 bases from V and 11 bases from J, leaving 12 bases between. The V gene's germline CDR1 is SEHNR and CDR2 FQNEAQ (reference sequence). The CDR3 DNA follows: TGTGCCAGCAGCGTCCAGGGGCCCGCTTTCTTT. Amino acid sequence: CASSVQGPAFF.

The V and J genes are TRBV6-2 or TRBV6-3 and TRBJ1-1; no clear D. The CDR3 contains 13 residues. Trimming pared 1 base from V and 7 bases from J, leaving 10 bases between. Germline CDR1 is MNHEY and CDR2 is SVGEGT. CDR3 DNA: TGTGCCAGCAGTTACTTAAGGGAGAGTGAAGCTTTCTTT. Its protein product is CASSYLRESEAFF.

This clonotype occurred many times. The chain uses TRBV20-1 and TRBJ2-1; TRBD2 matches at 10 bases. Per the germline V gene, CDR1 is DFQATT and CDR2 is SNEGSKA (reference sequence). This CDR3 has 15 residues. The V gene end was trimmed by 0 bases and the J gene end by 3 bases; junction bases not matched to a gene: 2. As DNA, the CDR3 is TGCAGTGCTAGAGATCGACTAGCGGGCTACAATGAGCAGTTCTTC. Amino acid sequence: CSARDRLAGYNEQFF.

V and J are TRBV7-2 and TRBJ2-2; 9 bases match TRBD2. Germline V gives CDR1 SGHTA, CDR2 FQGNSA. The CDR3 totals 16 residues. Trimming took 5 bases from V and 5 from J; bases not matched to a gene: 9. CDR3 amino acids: CASSKAGGQGTGELFF. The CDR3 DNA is TGTGCCAGCAGCAAGGCGGGGGGGCAGGGTACCGGGGAGCTGTTTTTT.

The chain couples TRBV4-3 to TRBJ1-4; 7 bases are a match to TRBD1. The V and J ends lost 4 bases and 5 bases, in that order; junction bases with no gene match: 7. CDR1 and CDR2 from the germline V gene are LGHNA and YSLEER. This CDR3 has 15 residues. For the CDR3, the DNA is TGCGCCAGCAGCCCCCTGACAGGGCGGAATGAAAAACTGTTTTTT. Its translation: CASSPLTGRNEKLFF.

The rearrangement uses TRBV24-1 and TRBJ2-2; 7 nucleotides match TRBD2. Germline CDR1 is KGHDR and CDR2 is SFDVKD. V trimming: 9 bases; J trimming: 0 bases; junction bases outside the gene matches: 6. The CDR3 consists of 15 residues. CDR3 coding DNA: TGTGCCACCGCCATGGGGGGGGCGAACACCGGGGAGCTGTTTTTT. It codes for CATAMGGANTGELFF.

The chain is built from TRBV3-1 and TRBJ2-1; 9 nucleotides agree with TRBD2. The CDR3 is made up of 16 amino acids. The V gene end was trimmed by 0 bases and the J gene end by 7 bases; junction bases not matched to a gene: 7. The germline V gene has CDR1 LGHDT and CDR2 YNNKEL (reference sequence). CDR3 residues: CASSQDSGGIVNEQFF. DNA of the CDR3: TGTGCCAGCAGCCAAGACAGCGGGGGGATAGTTAATGAGCAGTTCTTC.

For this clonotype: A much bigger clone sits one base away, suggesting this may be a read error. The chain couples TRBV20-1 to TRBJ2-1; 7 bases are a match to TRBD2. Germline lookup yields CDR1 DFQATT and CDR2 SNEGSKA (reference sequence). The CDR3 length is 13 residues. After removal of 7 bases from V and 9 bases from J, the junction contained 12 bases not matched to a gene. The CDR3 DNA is TGCAGTGTCATAGGACTAGTGGGGGGTGAGCAGTTCTTC. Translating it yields CSVIGLVGGEQFF.

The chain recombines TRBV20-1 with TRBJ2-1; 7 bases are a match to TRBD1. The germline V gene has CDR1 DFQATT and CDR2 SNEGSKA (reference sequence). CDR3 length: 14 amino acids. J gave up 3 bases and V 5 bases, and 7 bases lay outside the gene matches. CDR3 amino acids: CSALQGSGYNEQFF. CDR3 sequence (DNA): TGCAGTGCTTTACAGGGGTCCGGCTACAATGAGCAGTTCTTC.

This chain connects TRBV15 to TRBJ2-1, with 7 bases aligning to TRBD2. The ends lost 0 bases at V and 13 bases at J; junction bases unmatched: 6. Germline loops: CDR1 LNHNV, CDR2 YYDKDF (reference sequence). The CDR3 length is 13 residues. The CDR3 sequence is CATSRDSGQIQFF. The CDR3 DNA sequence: TGTGCCACCAGCAGAGATAGCGGGCAGATACAGTTCTTC.

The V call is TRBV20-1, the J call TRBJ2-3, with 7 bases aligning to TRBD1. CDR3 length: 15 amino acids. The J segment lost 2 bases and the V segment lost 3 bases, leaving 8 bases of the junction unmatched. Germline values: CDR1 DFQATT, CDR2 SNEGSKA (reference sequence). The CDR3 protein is CSARDGTAFTDTQYF. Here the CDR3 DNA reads TGCAGTGCTAGGGACGGGACAGCATTCACAGATACGCAGTATTTT.

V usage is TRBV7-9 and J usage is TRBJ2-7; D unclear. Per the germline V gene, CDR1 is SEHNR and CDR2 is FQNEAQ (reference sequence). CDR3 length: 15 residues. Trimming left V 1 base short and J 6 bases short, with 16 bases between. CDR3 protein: CASSLVWGTSVEQYF. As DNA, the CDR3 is TGTGCCAGCAGCTTAGTATGGGGTACATCCGTCGAGCAGTACTTC.

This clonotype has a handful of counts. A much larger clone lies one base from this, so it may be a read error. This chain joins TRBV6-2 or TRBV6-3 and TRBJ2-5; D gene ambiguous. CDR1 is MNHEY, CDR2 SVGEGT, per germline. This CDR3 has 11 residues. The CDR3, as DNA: TGTGCCGGCAGTTACTTGGAGACCCAGTACTTC. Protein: CAGSYLETQYF.

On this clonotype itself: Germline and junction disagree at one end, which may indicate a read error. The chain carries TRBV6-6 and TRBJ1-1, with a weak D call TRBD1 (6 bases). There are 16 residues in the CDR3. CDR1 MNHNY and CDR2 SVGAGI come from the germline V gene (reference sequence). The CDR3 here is CTSSYSAGGGLTEAFF. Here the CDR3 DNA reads TGTACCAGCAGTTACTCGGCGGGAGGGGGATTAACTGAAGCTTTCTTT.

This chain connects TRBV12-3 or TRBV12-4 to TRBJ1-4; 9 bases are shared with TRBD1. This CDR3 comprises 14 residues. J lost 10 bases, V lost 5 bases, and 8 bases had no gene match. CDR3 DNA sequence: TGTGCCAGCAGTCCCAACCCGGACAGGGGAAAACTGTTTTTT. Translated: CASSPNPDRGKLFF.

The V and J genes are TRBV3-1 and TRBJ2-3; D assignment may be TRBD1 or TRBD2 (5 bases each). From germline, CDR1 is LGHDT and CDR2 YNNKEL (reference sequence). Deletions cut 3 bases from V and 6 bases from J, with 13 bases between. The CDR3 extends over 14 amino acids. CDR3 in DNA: TGTGCCAGCAGCCACTCAACGGGACCCGATACGCAGTATTTT. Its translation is CASSHSTGPDTQYF.

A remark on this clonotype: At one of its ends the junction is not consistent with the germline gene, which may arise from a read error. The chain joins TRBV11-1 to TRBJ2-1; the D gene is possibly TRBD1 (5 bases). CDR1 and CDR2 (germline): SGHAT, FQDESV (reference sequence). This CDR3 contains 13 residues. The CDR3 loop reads CANSLDTYNEQFF. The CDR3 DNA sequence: TGTGCCAACAGCTTGGACACCTACAATGAGCAGTTCTTC. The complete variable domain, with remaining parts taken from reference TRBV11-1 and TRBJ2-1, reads EAEVAQSPRYKITEKSQAVAFWCDPISGHATLYWYRQILGQGPELLVQFQDESVVDDSQLPKDRFSAERLKGVDSTLKIQPAELGDSAMYLCANSLDTYNEQFFGPGTRLTVL.

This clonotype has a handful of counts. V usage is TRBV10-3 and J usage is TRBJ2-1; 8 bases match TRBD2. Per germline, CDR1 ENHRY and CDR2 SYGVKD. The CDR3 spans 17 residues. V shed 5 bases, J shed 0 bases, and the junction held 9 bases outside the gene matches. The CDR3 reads CAISTLTGTSSYNEQFF. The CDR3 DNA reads TGTGCCATCAGTACCCTTACCGGGACTAGCTCCTACAATGAGCAGTTCTTC.